The 15 T cell receptor beta chains presented below share a single source sample, sequenced in a study of T cell changes during pregnancy in multiple sclerosis. Some clones are missing from TCRdb's copy, which holds only in-frame ones; the method was immunoSEQ multiplex PCR. The sample contains about 59,000 clones, 75% to 95% of which appear only once. The specimen was peripheral blood, collected before pregnancy. These receptors all come from a female donor with multiple sclerosis, enrolled in a pregnancy study.

The V gene is TRBV27, the J gene TRBJ2-1, with 9 nucleotides matching TRBD2. Trimming took 4 bases from V and 10 from J; bases not matched to a gene: 14. The germline gives CDR1 MNHEY, CDR2 SMNVEV (reference sequence). The CDR3 is 16 residues long. The CDR3 region is CASSSSRAGGPGEQFF. In nucleotides, the CDR3 is TGTGCCAGCAGTTCCTCCCGAGCGGGGGGTCCGGGAGAGCAGTTCTTC.

The rearrangement joins TRBV29-1 to TRBJ2-1; D is perhaps TRBD2 (5 bases). V was cut by 5 bases and J by 4 bases, with 9 bases left in between. The CDR3 covers 12 residues. Germline loops: CDR1 SQVTM, CDR2 ANQGSEA. CDR3 region: CSVIRGYNEQFF. The CDR3 coding sequence is TGCAGCGTTATTAGAGGGTACAATGAGCAGTTCTTC.

The chain joins TRBV5-6 to TRBJ1-4; 8 bases map to TRBD1. The ends lost 2 bases at V and 7 bases at J; junction bases unmatched: 4. CDR3 length: 14 residues. The germline V gene encodes CDR1 SGHDT and CDR2 YYEEEE. In nucleotides, the CDR3 is TGTGCCAGCAGCTTTGGACAGGGTCCTGAAAAACTGTTTTTT. As protein: CASSFGQGPEKLFF.

This clone was recorded only once. V and J are TRBV7-9 and TRBJ2-4; D remains unclear. Looked up from germline, CDR1 is SEHNR and CDR2 is FQNEAQ (reference sequence). The length of the CDR3 is 13 residues. The V end was cut by 2 bases, the J end by 7 bases, with 9 bases between. The CDR3 spells CASSLSASNIQYF. CDR3 coding DNA: TGTGCCAGCAGCTTATCTGCGTCTAACATTCAGTACTTC. Based on the CDR3 plus reference TRBV7-9 and TRBJ2-4, the full variable domain is DTGVSQNPRHKITKRGQNVTFRCDPISEHNRLYWYRQTLGQGPEFLTYFQNEAQLEKSRLLSDRFSAERPKGSFSTLEIQRTEQGDSAMYLCASSLSASNIQYFGAGTRLSVL.

The chain is built from TRBV7-2 and TRBJ1-2; D is unclear. V was pared by 0 bases and J by 1 base, with 21 bases between. The CDR3 spans 19 residues. CDR1 is SGHTA, CDR2 FQGNSA, per germline. Here the CDR3 DNA reads TGTGCCAGCAGCTTAGCGCTAAGTCCGTCCGCCCCGATTAACTATGGCTACACCTTC. Protein product: CASSLALSPSAPINYGYTF. Filled out from reference TRBV7-2 and TRBJ1-2, the complete variable domain reads GAGVSQSPSNKVTEKGKDVELRCDPISGHTALYWYRQSLGQGLEFLIYFQGNSAPDKSGLPSDRFSAERTGGSVSTLTIQRTQQEDSAVYLCASSLALSPSAPINYGYTFGSGTRLTVV.

The V gene is TRBV11-2, the J gene TRBJ1-2, with 8 bases identical to TRBD1. V was pared by 8 bases and J by 4 bases, with 3 bases of the junction left unmatched. Germline V lookup: CDR1 SGHAT, CDR2 FQNNGV. This CDR3 has 12 residues. The CDR3 coding sequence is TGTGCCAGCGGACAGGGTCTCTATGGCTACACCTTC. Protein: CASGQGLYGYTF. Filled out from reference TRBV11-2 and TRBJ1-2, the complete variable domain reads EAGVAQSPRYKIIEKRQSVAFWCNPISGHATLYWYQQILGQGPKLLIQFQNNGVVDDSQLPKDRFSAERLKGVDSTLKIQPAKLEDSAVYLCASGQGLYGYTFGSGTRLTVV.

The rearrangement uses TRBV5-6 and TRBJ1-3, with 7 bases fitting TRBD1. This CDR3 is built from 13 residues. V shed 1 base and J 8 bases; nucleotides not matched to a gene: 3. Per germline, CDR1 SGHDT and CDR2 YYEEEE. CDR3 bases: TGTGCCAGCAGCTTGCCAGGGGGGTACACCATATATTTT. Its translation: CASSLPGGYTIYF. Combining the CDR3 with reference TRBV5-6 and TRBJ1-3 gives the whole variable domain DAGVTQSPTHLIKTRGQQVTLRCSPKSGHDTVSWYQQALGQGPQFIFQYYEEEERQRGNFPDRFSGHQFPNYSSELNVNALLLGDSALYLCASSLPGGYTIYFGEGSWLTVV.

The rearrangement joins TRBV5-4 to TRBJ2-5; 10 bases map to TRBD1. The CDR3 loop spans 15 amino acids. Trimming removed 4 bases from V and 5 bases from J; junction bases left unmatched: 8. From germline, CDR1 is SGHNT and CDR2 YYREEE (reference sequence). The CDR3 loop reads CASSAQTGGAETQYF. CDR3 nucleotides: TGTGCCAGCAGCGCCCAGACAGGGGGCGCGGAGACCCAGTACTTC. Filled out from reference TRBV5-4 and TRBJ2-5, the complete variable domain reads ETGVTQSPTHLIKTRGQQVTLRCSSQSGHNTVSWYQQALGQGPQFIFQYYREEENGRGNFPPRFSGLQFPNYSSELNVNALELDDSALYLCASSAQTGGAETQYFGPGTRLLVL.

This clone has a single count. One end of the junction does not line up with germline, which may come from a read error. The chain combines TRBV5-4 with TRBJ2-5, with D hard to call. This CDR3 spans 15 amino acids. Looked up from germline, CDR1 is SGHNT and CDR2 is YYREEE (reference sequence). CDR3 DNA sequence: TGTGCCAGCAGCCCAGAGCCCCGGAAACAAGAGGCCCAGTACTTC. It specifies CASSPEPRKQEAQYF. Complete variable domain (other parts from reference TRBV5-4 and TRBJ2-5): ETGVTQSPTHLIKTRGQQVTLRCSSQSGHNTVSWYQQALGQGPQFIFQYYREEENGRGNFPPRFSGLQFPNYSSELNVNALELDDSALYLCASSPEPRKQEAQYFGPGTRLLVL.

The chain combines TRBV7-6 with TRBJ2-5, with 8 positions matching TRBD2. The CDR3 totals 19 residues. Germline CDR1 SGHVS, CDR2 FNYEAQ. J gave up 4 bases and V 3 bases, and 19 bases lay outside the gene matches. CDR3 bases: TGTGCCAGCAGCTTCTTCATCGGGACGGGGGGGGCCGGGGGAGAGACCCAGTACTTC. The encoded protein is CASSFFIGTGGAGGETQYF.

This clone has ten or more counts. The chain uses TRBV6-1 and TRBJ1-6; 8 bases are shared with TRBD1. J was trimmed by 14 bases and V by 10 bases; bases with no gene match: 13. CDR3 length equals 13 residues. CDR1 and CDR2 from the germline V gene are MNHNS and SASEGT. The CDR3 sequence is CATGQGVGRALHF. CDR3 bases: TGTGCCACCGGACAGGGAGTCGGGAGAGCCCTCCACTTT.

Relative to its sample, this clone is medium-sized. The rearrangement joins TRBV2 to TRBJ1-3; TRBD1 matches at 9 bases. The V and J ends lost 6 bases and 9 bases, in that order; junction bases with no gene match: 6. The germline CDR1 and CDR2 sequences are SNHLY and FYNNEI. The CDR3 has 13 amino acids. DNA for the CDR3: TGTGCCAGCAGCGGGGACAGGGCCACCACCATATATTTT. The encoded protein is CASSGDRATTIYF.

This chain joins TRBV6-5 and TRBJ1-1; D perhaps matches TRBD1 (6 bases). The CDR3 length is 14 residues. Trimming pared 0 bases from V and 9 bases from J, leaving 14 bases between. Germline V gene data show CDR1 as MNHEY and CDR2 as SVGAGI. The CDR3 is CASSYSRGGEQAFF. The CDR3 DNA sequence: TGTGCCAGCAGTTACTCGAGAGGGGGAGAACAAGCTTTCTTT.

V gene TRBV5-6 combines with J gene TRBJ2-3, with 8 bases aligning to TRBD2. Germline trimming cut 4 bases from V and 2 bases from J; bases unmatched to any gene: 6. This CDR3 contains 15 residues. Germline V gives CDR1 SGHDT, CDR2 YYEEEE. CDR3 nucleotide sequence: TGTGCCAGCAGCCCAGAGCGGGGGCTCACAGATACGCAGTATTTT. This codes for CASSPERGLTDTQYF.

This rearrangement joins TRBV27 to TRBJ1-5, with D maybe TRBD1 (5 bases). Germline-derived CDR1 and CDR2 are MNHEY and SMNVEV (reference sequence). CDR3 length: 15 amino acids. Deletions cut 6 bases from V and 1 base from J, with 13 bases between. The CDR3 loop is CASSGGSLSNQPQHF. Written as DNA, the CDR3 is TGTGCCAGCAGCGGGGGATCCTTGAGCAATCAGCCCCAGCATTTT.